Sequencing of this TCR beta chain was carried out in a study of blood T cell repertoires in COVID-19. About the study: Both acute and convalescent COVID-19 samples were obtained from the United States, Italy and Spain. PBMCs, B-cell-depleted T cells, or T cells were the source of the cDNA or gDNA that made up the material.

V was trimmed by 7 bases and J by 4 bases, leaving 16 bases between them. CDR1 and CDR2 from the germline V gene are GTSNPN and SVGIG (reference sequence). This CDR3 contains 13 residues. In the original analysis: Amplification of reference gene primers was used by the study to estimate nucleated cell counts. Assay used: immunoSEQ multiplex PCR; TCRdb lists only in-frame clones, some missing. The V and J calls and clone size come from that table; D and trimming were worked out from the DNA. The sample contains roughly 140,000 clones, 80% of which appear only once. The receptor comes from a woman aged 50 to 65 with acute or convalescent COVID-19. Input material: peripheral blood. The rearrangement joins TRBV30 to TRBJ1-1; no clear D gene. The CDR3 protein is CASPGPRGTEAFF. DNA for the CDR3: TGTGCCTCCCCGGGCCCCCGGGGCACTGAAGCTTTCTTT.